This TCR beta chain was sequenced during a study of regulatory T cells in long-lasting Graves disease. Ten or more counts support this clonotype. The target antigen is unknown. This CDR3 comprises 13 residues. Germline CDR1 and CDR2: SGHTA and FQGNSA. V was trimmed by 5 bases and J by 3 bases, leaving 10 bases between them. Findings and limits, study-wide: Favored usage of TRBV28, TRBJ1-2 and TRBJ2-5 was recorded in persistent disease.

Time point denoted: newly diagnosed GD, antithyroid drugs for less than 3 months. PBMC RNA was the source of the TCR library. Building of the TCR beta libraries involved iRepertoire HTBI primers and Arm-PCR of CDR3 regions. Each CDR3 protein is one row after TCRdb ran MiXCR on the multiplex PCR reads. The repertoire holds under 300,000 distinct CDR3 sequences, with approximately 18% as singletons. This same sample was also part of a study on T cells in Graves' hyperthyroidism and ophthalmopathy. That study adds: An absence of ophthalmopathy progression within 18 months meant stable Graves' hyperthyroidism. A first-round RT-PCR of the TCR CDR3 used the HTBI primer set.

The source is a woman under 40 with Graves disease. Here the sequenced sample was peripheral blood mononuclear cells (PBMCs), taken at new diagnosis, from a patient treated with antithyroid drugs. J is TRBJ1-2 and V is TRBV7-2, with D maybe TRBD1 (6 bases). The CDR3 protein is CASSSRGDYGYTF. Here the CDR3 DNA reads TGTGCCAGCAGCAGCAGGGGAGACTATGGCTACACCTTC.